This passage covers 18 T cell receptor beta chains from one sample sequenced in a study of T cell clones after liver transplantation. Profiled with immunoSEQ multiplex PCR; TCRdb holds only in-frame clones, not every one. This table holds 53,000 or so clones, about 88% found once. The input for sequencing was CD4+ T cells from blood, taken before liver transplant. The source is a human donor who received a liver transplant.

V and J are TRBV28 and TRBJ2-5; 10 bases align to TRBD2. Trimming at V came to 5 bases and at J to 5 bases, leaving 2 bases not matched to a gene. The CDR3 covers 13 residues. Germline V lookup: CDR1 MDHEN, CDR2 SYDVKM. The CDR3 nucleotides are TGTGCCAGCAGTAGCGGGAGGGGGGAGACCCAGTACTTC. This sequence encodes CASSSGRGETQYF.

The V call is TRBV4-1, the J call TRBJ2-5; TRBD2 is a possible D gene (6 bases). There are 15 residues in the CDR3. The germline V gene has CDR1 MGHRA and CDR2 YSYEKL. V lost 0 bases and J 5 bases, leaving 13 bases between the germline ends. The CDR3: CASSQDPTSFETQYF. The CDR3 DNA is TGCGCCAGCAGCCAAGATCCCACTAGCTTTGAGACCCAGTACTTC.

V and J are TRBV9 and TRBJ2-3; D is perhaps TRBD1 or TRBD2 (5 bases each). CDR1 and CDR2 from the germline V gene are SGDLS and YYNGEE. The CDR3 is made up of 17 amino acids. V lost 6 bases and J 1 base, leaving 21 bases between the germline ends. The chain's CDR3 is CASTSRGEGFGTDTQYF. CDR3 DNA sequence: TGTGCCAGCACCAGTAGGGGTGAGGGCTTCGGCACAGATACGCAGTATTTT.

The V gene is TRBV5-1, the J gene TRBJ1-1, with 9 bases that match TRBD1. The CDR3 sequence is 13 residues long. The germline V gene encodes CDR1 SGHRS and CDR2 YFSETQ. V trimming: 4 bases; J trimming: 10 bases; junction bases outside the gene matches: 8. The CDR3 reads CASSLEQGATAFF. The CDR3 DNA follows: TGCGCCAGCAGCCTGGAACAGGGGGCTACAGCTTTCTTT.

V is TRBV6-6 and J is TRBJ2-7, with 9 positions matching TRBD2. J was trimmed by 4 bases and V by 4 bases; bases with no gene match: 5. CDR1 and CDR2 (germline): MNHNY, SVGAGI (reference sequence). The CDR3 totals 14 residues. CDR3 sequence: CASSFSGRAYEQYF. CDR3 DNA sequence: TGTGCCAGCAGTTTTAGCGGGAGAGCGTACGAGCAGTACTTC.

This clone was counted only a few times. This rearrangement joins TRBV7-3 to TRBJ1-1; no clear D gene. The ends were cut back, 3 bases at V and 3 bases at J, with 17 bases in the middle. From germline, CDR1 is SGHTA and CDR2 FQGTGA. The CDR3 loop spans 16 amino acids. The DNA of the CDR3 is TGTGCCAGCAGCTTGACATCACGGTTGACACACACTGAAGCTTTCTTT. It is translated as CASSLTSRLTHTEAFF.

The chain couples TRBV5-6 to TRBJ1-5; D is ambiguous. This CDR3 spans 16 amino acids. Germline V lookup: CDR1 SGHDT, CDR2 YYEEEE. V lost 4 bases and J lost 6, with 20 bases in between. For the CDR3, the DNA is TGTGCCAGCAGCCTGAGGTGGACCCGAGGAAGTCAGCCCCAGCATTTT. This sequence encodes CASSLRWTRGSQPQHF.

This clone was detected ten times or more. The chain couples TRBV7-3 to TRBJ2-3; the D gene is possibly TRBD2 (5 bases). The CDR3 contains 16 residues. Germline-derived CDR1 and CDR2 are SGHTA and FQGTGA. Between the trimmed V and J ends, which lost 5 bases and 1 base, there was a span of 16 bases. CDR3 loop: CASSPKAGLGTDTQYF. DNA for the CDR3: TGTGCCAGCAGCCCCAAAGCCGGACTCGGCACAGATACGCAGTATTTT.

The V call is TRBV5-8, the J call TRBJ1-3; maybe TRBD1 (6 bases). The germline V and J ends were trimmed by 6 bases and 0 bases, with 16 bases remaining between them. CDR3 length: 16 amino acids. The germline CDR1 and CDR2 sequences are SGHTS and YDEGEE. The DNA of the CDR3 is TGTGCCAGCAACTTCGGGACATTCAGCTCTGGAAACACCATATATTTT. This gives the protein CASNFGTFSSGNTIYF.

V is TRBV19 and J is TRBJ1-5; D gene unclear. Trimming removed 5 bases at V and 6 bases at J, with 11 bases between. Germline V gene data show CDR1 as LNHDA and CDR2 as SQIVND (reference sequence). The CDR3 sequence is 13 residues long. The CDR3 loop reads CASSPSPSQPQHF. The DNA for the CDR3 is TGTGCCAGTAGTCCCTCTCCCAGTCAGCCCCAGCATTTT.

The J gene is TRBJ1-6, the V gene TRBV18, with D maybe TRBD1 (6 bases). Per germline, CDR1 KGHSH and CDR2 LQKENI. The V gene lost 2 bases and the J gene lost 8 bases, with 16 bases spanning the gap. CDR3 length: 16 amino acids. The CDR3 sequence: CASSPTQGQGDSPLHF. The CDR3 DNA follows: TGTGCCAGCTCACCAACCCAGGGACAAGGTGATTCACCCCTCCACTTT.

The CDR3 region is CASSSGTSGRLTDTQYF. CDR3 DNA sequence: TGTGCCAGCAGCTCCGGGACTAGCGGGAGATTGACAGATACGCAGTATTTT. The V and J genes are TRBV7-2 and TRBJ2-3; 14 nucleotides line up with TRBD2. This CDR3 comprises 17 residues. Germline V gene lookup returns CDR1 SGHTA and CDR2 FQGNSA. The trim removed 4 bases at V and 3 bases at J, leaving 6 bases unmatched.

This rearrangement joins TRBV14 to TRBJ2-3; D is unclear. CDR1 and CDR2 (germline): SGHDN, FVKESK. The CDR3 sequence is 14 residues long. Trimming cost V 0 bases and J 1 base, with 5 bases left between them. The CDR3 coding sequence is TGTGCCAGCAGCCAAGACTGGGGCACAGATACGCAGTATTTT. Amino acid sequence: CASSQDWGTDTQYF. Using reference TRBV14 and TRBJ2-3 for the parts outside the CDR3, the full variable domain is EAGVTQFPSHSVIEKGQTVTLRCDPISGHDNLYWYRRVMGKEIKFLLHFVKESKQDESGMPNNRFLAERTGGTYSTLKVQPAELEDSGVYFCASSQDWGTDTQYFGPGTRLTVL.

The CDR3 sequence: CASSIEGETQYF. The CDR3 bases are TGTGCCAGTAGTATAGAGGGAGAGACCCAGTACTTC. The chain recombines TRBV19 with TRBJ2-5, with D unclear. The germline CDR1 and CDR2 sequences are LNHDA and SQIVND (reference sequence). The V and J ends lost 0 bases and 4 bases respectively, with 3 bases between them. The CDR3 has 12 amino acids. The full variable domain, rest sourced from reference TRBV19 and TRBJ2-5, is DGGITQSPKYLFRKEGQNVTLSCEQNLNHDAMYWYRQDPGQGLRLIYYSQIVNDFQKGDIAEGYSVSREKKESFPLTVTSAQKNPTAFYLCASSIEGETQYFGPGTRLLVL.

This chain uses TRBV5-1 with TRBJ1-2; no clear D gene. The CDR3 covers 16 residues. Germline loops: CDR1 SGHRS, CDR2 YFSETQ. V lost 0 bases and J lost 1, with 13 bases in between. CDR3 DNA sequence: TGCGCCAGCAGCTTGGCGCCCACACTCCGTAACTATGGCTACACCTTC. It specifies CASSLAPTLRNYGYTF.

The chain carries TRBV21-1 and TRBJ2-5; the table names TRBD1, a call not compared with the DNA. TRBV21-1 is listed as a pseudogene. This CDR3 is built from 16 residues. CDR3: CASAVTGTGLRETQYF. The CDR3 DNA is TGTGCCAGCGCCGTTACCGGGACAGGGTTACGAGAGACCCAGTACTTC.

This chain joins TRBV6-1 and TRBJ1-5; D gene ambiguous. The CDR3 has 15 residues. Germline assignment: CDR1 MNHNS and CDR2 SASEGT. V was cut by 1 base and J by 0 bases, with 7 bases left in between. The CDR3 sequence: CASSEGSDSNQPQHF. In DNA, the CDR3 is TGTGCCAGCAGTGAAGGGAGTGATAGCAATCAGCCCCAGCATTTT.

The V gene is TRBV10-3, the J gene TRBJ2-1; 11 bases align to TRBD1. The V segment lost 0 bases and the J segment 6 bases; nucleotides outside the gene matches: 7. CDR1 and CDR2 (germline): ENHRY, SYGVKD. The CDR3 has 17 residues. The CDR3 loop reads CAISESVGTGGRNEQFF. CDR3 nucleotides: TGTGCCATCAGTGAGTCGGTGGGGACAGGGGGACGCAATGAGCAGTTCTTC.